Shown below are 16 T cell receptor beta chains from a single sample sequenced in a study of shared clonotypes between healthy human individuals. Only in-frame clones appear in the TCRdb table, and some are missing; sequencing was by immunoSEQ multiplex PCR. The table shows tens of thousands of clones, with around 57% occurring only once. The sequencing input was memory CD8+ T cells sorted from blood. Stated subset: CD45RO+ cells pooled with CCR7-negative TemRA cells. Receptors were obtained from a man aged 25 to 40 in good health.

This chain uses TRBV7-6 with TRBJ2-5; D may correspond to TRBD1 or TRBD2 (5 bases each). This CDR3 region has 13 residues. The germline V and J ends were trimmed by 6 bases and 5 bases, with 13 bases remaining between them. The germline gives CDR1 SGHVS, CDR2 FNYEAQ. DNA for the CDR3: TGTGCCAGCAGTCCTGCCCGGGGCGAGACCCAGTACTTC. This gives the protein CASSPARGETQYF.

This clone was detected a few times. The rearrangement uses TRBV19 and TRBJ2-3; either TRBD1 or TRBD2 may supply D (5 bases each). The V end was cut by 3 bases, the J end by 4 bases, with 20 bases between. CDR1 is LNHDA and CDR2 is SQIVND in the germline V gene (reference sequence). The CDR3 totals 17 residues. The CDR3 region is CASSIYGPGASADTQYF. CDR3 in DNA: TGTGCCAGTAGTATTTACGGGCCCGGGGCTTCCGCAGATACGCAGTATTTT.

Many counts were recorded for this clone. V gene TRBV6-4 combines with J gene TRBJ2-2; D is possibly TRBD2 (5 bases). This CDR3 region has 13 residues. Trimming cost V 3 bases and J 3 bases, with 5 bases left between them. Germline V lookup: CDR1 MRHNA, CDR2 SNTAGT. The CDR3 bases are TGTGCCAGCAGTGAGCGGGACACCGGGGAGCTGTTTTTT. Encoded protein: CASSERDTGELFF.

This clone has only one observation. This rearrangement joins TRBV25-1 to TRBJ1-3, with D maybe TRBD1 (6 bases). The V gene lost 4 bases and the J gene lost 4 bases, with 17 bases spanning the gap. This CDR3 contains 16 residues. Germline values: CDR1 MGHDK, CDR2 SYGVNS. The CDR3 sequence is CASSGRTEALGNTIYF. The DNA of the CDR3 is TGTGCCAGCAGTGGGAGGACAGAAGCTCTGGGAAACACCATATATTTT. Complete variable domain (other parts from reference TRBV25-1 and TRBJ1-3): EADIYQTPRYLVIGTGKKITLECSQTMGHDKMYWYQQDPGMELHLIHYSYGVNSTEKGDLSSESTVSRIRTEHFPLTLESARPSHTSQYLCASSGRTEALGNTIYFGEGSWLTVV.

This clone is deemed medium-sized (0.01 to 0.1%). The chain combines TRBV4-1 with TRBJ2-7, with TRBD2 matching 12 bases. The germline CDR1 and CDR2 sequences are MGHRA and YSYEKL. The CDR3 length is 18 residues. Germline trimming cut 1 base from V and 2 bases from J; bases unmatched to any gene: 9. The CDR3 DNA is TGCGCCAGCAGCCAAGGGGGACTAGCGGGTTTTAATCCCTACGAGCAGTACTTC. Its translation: CASSQGGLAGFNPYEQYF.

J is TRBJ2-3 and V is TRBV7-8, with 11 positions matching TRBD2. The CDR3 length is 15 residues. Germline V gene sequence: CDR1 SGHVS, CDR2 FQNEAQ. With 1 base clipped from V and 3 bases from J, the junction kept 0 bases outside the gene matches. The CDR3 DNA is TGTGCCAGCAGCTTAGGGACTAGCGGGACAGATACGCAGTATTTT. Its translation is CASSLGTSGTDTQYF. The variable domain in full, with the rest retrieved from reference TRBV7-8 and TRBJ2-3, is GAGVSQSPRYKVAKRGQDVALRCDPISGHVSLFWYQQALGQGPEFLTYFQNEAQLDKSGLPSDRFFAERPEGSVSTLKIQRTQQEDSAVYLCASSLGTSGTDTQYFGPGTRLTVL.

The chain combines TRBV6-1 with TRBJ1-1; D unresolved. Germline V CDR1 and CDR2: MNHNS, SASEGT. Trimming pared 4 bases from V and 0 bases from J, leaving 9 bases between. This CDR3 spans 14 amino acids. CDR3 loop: CASSVNRMNTEAFF. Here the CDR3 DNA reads TGTGCCAGCAGTGTTAATAGAATGAACACTGAAGCTTTCTTT.

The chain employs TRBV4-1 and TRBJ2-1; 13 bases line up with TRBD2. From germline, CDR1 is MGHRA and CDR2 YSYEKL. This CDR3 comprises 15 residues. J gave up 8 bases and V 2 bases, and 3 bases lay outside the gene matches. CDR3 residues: CASSQRGLAGDEQFF. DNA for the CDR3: TGCGCCAGCAGCCAAAGAGGACTAGCGGGAGATGAGCAGTTCTTC.

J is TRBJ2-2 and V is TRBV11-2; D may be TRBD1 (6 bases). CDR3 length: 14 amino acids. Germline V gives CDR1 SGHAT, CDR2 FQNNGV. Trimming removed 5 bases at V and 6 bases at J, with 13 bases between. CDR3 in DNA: TGTGCCAGCAGCCGACAGGTGTTGGCCGGGGAGCTGTTTTTT. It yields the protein CASSRQVLAGELFF.

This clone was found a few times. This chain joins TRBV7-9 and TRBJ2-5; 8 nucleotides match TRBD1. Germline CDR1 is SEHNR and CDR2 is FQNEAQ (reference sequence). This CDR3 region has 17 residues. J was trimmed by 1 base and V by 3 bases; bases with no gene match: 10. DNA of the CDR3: TGTGCCAGCAGCTTCCAGGGGGCGCTTACTGGCCAAGAGACCCAGTACTTC. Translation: CASSFQGALTGQETQYF.

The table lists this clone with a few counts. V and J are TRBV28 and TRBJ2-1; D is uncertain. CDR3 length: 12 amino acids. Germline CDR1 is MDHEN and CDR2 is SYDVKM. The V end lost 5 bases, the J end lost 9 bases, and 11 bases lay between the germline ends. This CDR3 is CASSDPPIEQFF. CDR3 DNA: TGTGCCAGCAGTGATCCCCCCATTGAGCAGTTCTTC.

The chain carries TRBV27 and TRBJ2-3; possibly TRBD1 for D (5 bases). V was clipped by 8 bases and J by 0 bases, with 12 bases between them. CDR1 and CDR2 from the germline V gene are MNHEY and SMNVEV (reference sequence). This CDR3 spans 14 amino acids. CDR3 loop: CASQRQFSTDTQYF. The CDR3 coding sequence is TGTGCCAGCCAACGACAGTTTAGCACAGATACGCAGTATTTT.

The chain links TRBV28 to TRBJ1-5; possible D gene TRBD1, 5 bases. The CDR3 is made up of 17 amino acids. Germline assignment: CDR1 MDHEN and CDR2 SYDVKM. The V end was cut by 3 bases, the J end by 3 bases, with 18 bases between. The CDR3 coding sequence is TGTGCCAGCAGTTTTCTAGTCAGGAGGACACTCAATCAGCCCCAGCATTTT. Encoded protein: CASSFLVRRTLNQPQHF. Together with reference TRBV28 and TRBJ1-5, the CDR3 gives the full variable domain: DVKVTQSSRYLVKRTGEKVFLECVQDMDHENMFWYRQDPGLGLRLIYFSYDVKMKEKGDIPEGYSVSREKKERFSLILESASTNQTSMYLCASSFLVRRTLNQPQHFGDGTRLSIL.

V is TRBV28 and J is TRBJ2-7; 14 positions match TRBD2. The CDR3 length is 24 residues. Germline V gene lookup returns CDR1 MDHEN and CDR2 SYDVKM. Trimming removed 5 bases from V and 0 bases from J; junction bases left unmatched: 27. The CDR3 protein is CASSQDRDRAGTSGSLGHSYEQYF. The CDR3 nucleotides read TGTGCCAGCAGTCAAGACCGGGACAGGGCCGGGACTAGCGGGAGTTTAGGGCACTCCTACGAGCAGTACTTC.

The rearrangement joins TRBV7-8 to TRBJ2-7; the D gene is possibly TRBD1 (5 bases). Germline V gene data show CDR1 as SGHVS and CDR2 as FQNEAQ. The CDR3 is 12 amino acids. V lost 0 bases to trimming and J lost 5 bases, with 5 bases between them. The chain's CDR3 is CASSLADNEQYF. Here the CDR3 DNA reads TGTGCCAGCAGCTTAGCGGACAACGAGCAGTACTTC.

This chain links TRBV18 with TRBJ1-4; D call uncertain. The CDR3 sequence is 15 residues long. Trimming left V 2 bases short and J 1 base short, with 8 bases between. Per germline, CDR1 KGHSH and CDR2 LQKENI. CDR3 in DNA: TGTGCCAGCTCACCATCCCACATAACTAATGAAAAACTGTTTTTT. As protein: CASSPSHITNEKLFF.